Below, 24 T cell receptor beta chains from the same sample are listed, as sequenced in a study of blood T cell repertoires in COVID-19. Profiling relied on immunoSEQ multiplex PCR, and the TCRdb table lists in-frame clones only, not all of them. The sample holds nearly 200,000 clones, around 81% seen once. Sequencing used PBMCs or T cells enriched from blood (not recorded which). The receptors come from a man in his forties or fifties who had recovered from COVID-19.

This clone was seen only a few times. The gene calls are TRBV7-9 and TRBJ1-4; D unclear. CDR1 is SEHNR and CDR2 is FQNEAQ in the germline V gene (reference sequence). This CDR3 is 14 amino acids long. Between the trimmed V and J ends, which lost 5 bases and 3 bases, there was a span of 10 bases. Here the CDR3 DNA reads TGTGCCAGCAGCCCCGGGAGTCCTAATGAAAAACTGTTTTTT. Protein sequence: CASSPGSPNEKLFF.

A note on this clone: This CDR3 is missing its conserved last phenylalanine or tryptophan, likely due to a read error. No DNA is shown, since the ends of the CDR3 on it are uncertain; the CDR3 is the one TCRdb lists. The chain employs TRBV10-1 and TRBJ1-1; TRBD1 is taken as the D call from the table, unchecked against the DNA. The CDR3 comprises 15 residues, both ends counted. Per germline, CDR1 WNHNN and CDR2 SYGVQD (reference sequence). The CDR3 is CASSLQGGDRVAAGR.

The genes are TRBV4-1 and TRBJ1-1; a possible D gene is TRBD1 (6 bases). In germline, CDR1 is MGHRA, CDR2 YSYEKL. This CDR3 comprises 15 residues. Trimming removed 6 bases from V and 1 base from J, with 15 bases in between. The CDR3: CASRDPRGKNTEAFF. CDR3 sequence (DNA): TGCGCCAGCAGAGACCCCAGGGGAAAGAACACTGAAGCTTTCTTT.

This clone is judged medium-sized. The chain uses TRBV25-1 and TRBJ1-4; TRBD1 is a possible D gene (5 bases). CDR3 length: 16 residues. From germline, CDR1 is MGHDK and CDR2 SYGVNS. Trimming took 1 base from V and 2 from J, leaving 11 bases between them. The CDR3 region is CASSESGDSTNEKLFF. The CDR3, as DNA: TGTGCCAGCAGTGAATCGGGAGACAGTACTAATGAAAAACTGTTTTTT.

CDR3: CASSTRQGGFSYNSPLHF. The CDR3 bases are TGTGCCAGTAGTACCAGACAGGGTGGATTCTCCTATAATTCACCCCTCCACTTT. The rearrangement links TRBV19 to TRBJ1-6; 7 bases fit TRBD1. The V and J ends lost 4 bases and 0 bases, in that order; junction bases with no gene match: 9. CDR3 length equals 18 residues. The germline V gene has CDR1 LNHDA and CDR2 SQIVND (reference sequence).

The chain recombines TRBV3-1 (or the pseudogene TRBV3-2) with TRBJ1-1; the D gene is possibly TRBD1 (6 bases). This CDR3 has 13 residues. V gave up 4 bases and J gave up 11 bases, with 17 bases separating them. Germline CDR1 is LGHDT and CDR2 is YNNKEL (reference sequence). The CDR3 DNA sequence: TGTGCCAGCAGCCTACGACAGGCCCCGAGGGCTTTCTTT. This encodes CASSLRQAPRAFF.

The chain links TRBV2 to TRBJ1-2, with TRBD1 identical over 7 bases. This CDR3 is built from 15 residues. CDR1 SNHLY and CDR2 FYNNEI come from the germline V gene. V lost 2 bases to trimming and J lost 8 bases; unmatched junction nucleotides: 11. DNA of the CDR3: TGTGCCAGCAGTGAACTGGGACAGACCGTGGAGGGCTACACCTTC. It is translated as CASSELGQTVEGYTF.

The rearrangement uses TRBV18 and TRBJ1-6; 8 nucleotides line up with TRBD1. Unmatched junction bases numbered 5, after V lost 6 bases and J lost 1 base. CDR3 length: 16 residues. CDR1 KGHSH and CDR2 LQKENI come from the germline V gene. The CDR3 nucleotides read TGTGCCAGCTCCCCCGACAGGGGATCCTATAATTCACCCCTCCACTTT. Translating it yields CASSPDRGSYNSPLHF.

This clone has just a few counts. This sequence joins TRBV3-1 (or the pseudogene TRBV3-2) and TRBJ2-2; 7 positions agree with TRBD1. Germline V gene lookup returns CDR1 LGHDT and CDR2 YNNKEL (reference sequence). The CDR3 is 19 residues long. V was clipped by 3 bases and J by 5 bases; unmatched bases: 18. The CDR3, as DNA: TGTGCCAGCAGCCAGTCATGGGGTATCGGACAGGTTCGGACCGGGGAGCTGTTTTTT. Translating it yields CASSQSWGIGQVRTGELFF.

The V and J genes are TRBV5-1 and TRBJ2-2, with TRBD1 matching over 7 bases. CDR3 length: 15 residues. Unmatched junction bases numbered 1, after V lost 2 bases and J lost 0 bases. CDR1 and CDR2 from the germline V gene are SGHRS and YFSETQ. In DNA, the CDR3 is TGCGCCAGCAGCTTTCAGGGGGCGAACACCGGGGAGCTGTTTTTT. Amino acid sequence: CASSFQGANTGELFF.

This chain joins TRBV4-3 and TRBJ2-3; a weak D match, TRBD2 (5 bases). CDR3 length equals 13 residues. V was cut by 4 bases and J by 2 bases, with 7 bases left in between. Germline CDR1 LGHNA, CDR2 YSLEER. The CDR3 loop reads CASSRGYTDTQYF. The CDR3 region has the DNA TGCGCCAGCAGCCGAGGGTACACAGATACGCAGTATTTT.

This rearrangement joins TRBV15 to TRBJ1-6; no clear D gene. V lost 5 bases and J 0 bases, leaving 11 bases between the germline ends. Germline V gene data show CDR1 as LNHNV and CDR2 as YYDKDF (reference sequence). The CDR3 has 16 amino acids. The CDR3 DNA reads TGTGCCACCAGCTTGGGCGGGAGCTCCTATAATTCACCCCTCCACTTT. Translation: CATSLGGSSYNSPLHF. The whole variable domain, filled in from reference TRBV15 and TRBJ1-6, reads DAMVIQNPRYQVTQFGKPVTLSCSQTLNHNVMYWYQQKSSQAPKLLFHYYDKDFNNEADTPDNFQSRRPNTSFCFLDIRSPGLGDTAMYLCATSLGGSSYNSPLHFGNGTRLTVT.

The chain employs TRBV5-6 and TRBJ2-1, with 14 nucleotides matching TRBD2. The CDR3 is 19 amino acids. The trim removed 4 bases at V and 0 bases at J, leaving 9 bases unmatched. Germline V gene data show CDR1 as SGHDT and CDR2 as YYEEEE. This CDR3 is CASSGGLAGGRSSYNEQFF. The CDR3 DNA sequence: TGTGCCAGCAGCGGAGGACTAGCGGGGGGACGTAGCTCCTACAATGAGCAGTTCTTC.

The chain is built from TRBV28 and TRBJ1-6; a weak D match, TRBD1 (6 bases). Germline V gene sequence: CDR1 MDHEN, CDR2 SYDVKM. Trimming took off 5 bases at V and 6 bases at J, with 14 bases between the two ends. The CDR3 loop spans 15 amino acids. DNA of the CDR3: TGTGCCAGCAGTCCCCTCGGCAGGGGTAATTCACCCCTCCACTTT. Translating gives CASSPLGRGNSPLHF.

The chain employs TRBV27 and TRBJ1-2; 7 bases map to TRBD1. The CDR3 consists of 15 residues. Germline V lookup: CDR1 MNHEY, CDR2 SMNVEV (reference sequence). Trimming removed 5 bases from V and 1 base from J; junction bases left unmatched: 7. The CDR3 nucleotides read TGTGCCAGCAGTGCGACAGGGAGCCGTAACTATGGCTACACCTTC. This translates into CASSATGSRNYGYTF.

This clone appeared once. The chain has TRBV6-1 and TRBJ1-4; D call uncertain. This CDR3 is built from 15 residues. Germline lookup yields CDR1 MNHNS and CDR2 SASEGT. V dropped 2 bases and J dropped 4 bases, with 11 bases sitting between them. CDR3 bases: TGTGCCAGCAGTGAATACCGGGTTTTTAATGAAAAACTGTTTTTT. Encoded protein: CASSEYRVFNEKLFF.

The chain employs TRBV5-1 and TRBJ1-1; the D gene is possibly TRBD1 (5 bases). Trimming left V 0 bases short and J 5 bases short, with 17 bases between. This CDR3 has 16 amino acids. Germline assignment: CDR1 SGHRS and CDR2 YFSETQ. CDR3 protein: CASSLGEASGGTEAFF. CDR3 in DNA: TGCGCCAGCAGCTTGGGAGAAGCCTCGGGGGGTACTGAAGCTTTCTTT. Looking up the rest from reference TRBV5-1 and TRBJ1-1 gives the full variable domain: KAGVTQTPRYLIKTRGQQVTLSCSPISGHRSVSWYQQTPGQGLQFLFEYFSETQRNKGNFPGRFSGRQFSNSRSEMNVSTLELGDSALYLCASSLGEASGGTEAFFGQGTRLTVV.

The chain employs TRBV11-2 and TRBJ1-4, with D unresolved. Germline lookup yields CDR1 SGHAT and CDR2 FQNNGV. The V and J ends lost 2 bases and 0 bases respectively, with 7 bases between them. CDR3 size: 15 residues. The CDR3 spells CASSLMATTNEKLFF. For the CDR3, the DNA is TGTGCCAGCAGCTTAATGGCAACAACTAATGAAAAACTGTTTTTT.

Only one count was recorded for this clone. V and J are TRBV7-8 and TRBJ1-1; the match to TRBD1 covers 12 bases. Per germline, CDR1 SGHVS and CDR2 FQNEAQ. This CDR3 contains 20 residues. The V segment lost 6 bases and the J segment 4 bases; nucleotides outside the gene matches: 21. As DNA, the CDR3 is TGTGCCAGCAGGCCGAATCGGGGGTGGGACAGGGGGCGGTTAGGCACTGAAGCTTTCTTT. Translation: CASRPNRGWDRGRLGTEAFF.

The rearrangement joins TRBV7-2 to TRBJ1-1; D may be TRBD1 (5 bases). Trimming removed 10 bases from V and 7 bases from J, with 19 bases in between. This CDR3 has 13 residues. Germline lookup yields CDR1 SGHTA and CDR2 FQGNSA. Written as DNA, the CDR3 is TGTGCCACCCTGGCGGGGAGGGGACGTGAAGCTTTCTTT. It translates to CATLAGRGREAFF.

This chain connects TRBV6-5 to TRBJ1-1, with a tentative D call TRBD1 (6 bases). The CDR3 loop spans 11 amino acids. V was clipped by 8 bases and J by 7 bases, with 11 bases between them. Germline CDR1 and CDR2: MNHEY and SVGAGI. The CDR3 DNA follows: TGTGCCAGCTTACGGACAGTTGAAGCTTTCTTT. Its translation is CASLRTVEAFF.

The rearrangement uses TRBV20-1 and TRBJ1-1, with 10 bases aligning to TRBD1. The V gene's germline CDR1 is DFQATT and CDR2 SNEGSKA (reference sequence). Trimming removed 3 bases from V and 3 bases from J; junction bases left unmatched: 4. The CDR3 sequence is 14 residues long. CDR3 loop: CSASEGQGYTEAFF. For the CDR3, the DNA is TGCAGTGCTAGTGAGGGACAGGGGTACACTGAAGCTTTCTTT.

V is TRBV2 and J is TRBJ1-5, with 10 bases fitting TRBD1. Per germline, CDR1 SNHLY and CDR2 FYNNEI. This CDR3 is 13 amino acids long. Trimming took 8 bases from V and 4 from J; bases not matched to a gene: 2. For the CDR3, the DNA is TGTGCCAGCTCGGGACAGGGGAATCAGCCCCAGCATTTT. Translating it yields CASSGQGNQPQHF.

The V and J genes are TRBV4-1 and TRBJ1-1, with 7 bases that match TRBD1. The CDR3 covers 17 residues. Unmatched junction bases numbered 11, after V lost 1 base and J lost 3 bases. Germline V gives CDR1 MGHRA, CDR2 YSYEKL. CDR3 nucleotide sequence: TGCGCCAGCAGCCAAGGTAACATACAGGGGTGGGACACTGAAGCTTTCTTT. Protein: CASSQGNIQGWDTEAFF.